This T cell receptor beta chain was profiled in a study of T-cell reconstitution after alpha-beta-depleted transplantation in children. TCRbeta library construction was performed incorporating unique molecular identifiers. TCRdb re-called the PCR reads through MiXCR, storing one row per CDR3 protein. The table lists over 70,000 distinct CDR3 sequences, more than 7% of them singletons, with roughly 7% in the top ten. Trimming at V came to 3 bases and at J to 8 bases, leaving 1 base not matched to a gene. CDR1 and CDR2 from the germline V gene are LGHNA and YNFKEQ. This CDR3 is built from 15 residues. This clonotype was counted many times.

The chain combines TRBV4-2 with TRBJ2-1; 16 bases agree with TRBD2. The sample consisted of PBMCs from the stem cell graft donor, taken from the stem cell graft. The receptor was derived from a human donor who donated a stem cell graft to a child with congenital amegakaryocytic thrombocytopenia. CDR3 amino acids: CASSHGTSGGDEQFF. Here the CDR3 DNA reads TGTGCCAGCAGCCACGGGACTAGCGGGGGGGATGAGCAGTTCTTC.